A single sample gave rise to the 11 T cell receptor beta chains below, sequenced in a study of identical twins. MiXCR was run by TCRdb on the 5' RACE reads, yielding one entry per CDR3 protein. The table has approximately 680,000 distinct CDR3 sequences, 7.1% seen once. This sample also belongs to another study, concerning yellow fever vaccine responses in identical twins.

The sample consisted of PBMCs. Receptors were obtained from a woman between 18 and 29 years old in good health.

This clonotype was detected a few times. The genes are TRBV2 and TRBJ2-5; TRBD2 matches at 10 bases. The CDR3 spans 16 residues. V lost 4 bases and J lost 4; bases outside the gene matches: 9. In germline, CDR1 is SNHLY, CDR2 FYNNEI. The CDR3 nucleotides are TGTGCCAGCAGTGCCTTAACTAGCGGGAATGGAGAGACCCAGTACTTC. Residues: CASSALTSGNGETQYF.

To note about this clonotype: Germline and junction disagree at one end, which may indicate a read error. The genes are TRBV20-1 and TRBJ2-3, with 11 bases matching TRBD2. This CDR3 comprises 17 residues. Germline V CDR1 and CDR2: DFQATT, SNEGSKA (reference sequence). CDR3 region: CCASPGLAATRTDTQYF. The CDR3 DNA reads TGCTGTGCTAGCCCGGGACTAGCGGCGACCCGCACAGATACGCAGTATTTT.

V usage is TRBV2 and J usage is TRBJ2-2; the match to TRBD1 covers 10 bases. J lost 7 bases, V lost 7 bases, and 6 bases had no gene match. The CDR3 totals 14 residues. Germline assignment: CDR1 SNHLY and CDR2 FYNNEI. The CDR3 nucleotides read TGTGCCAGCAAGACAGGGGGCGATCTCGGGGAGCTGTTTTTT. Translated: CASKTGGDLGELFF.

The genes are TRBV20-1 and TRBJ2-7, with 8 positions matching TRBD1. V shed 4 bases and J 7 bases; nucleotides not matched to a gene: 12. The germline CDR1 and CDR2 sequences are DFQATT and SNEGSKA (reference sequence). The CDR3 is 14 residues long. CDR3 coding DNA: TGCAGTGCTACCCCAAGGACAGGGCCGGGGGAGCAGTACTTC. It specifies CSATPRTGPGEQYF.

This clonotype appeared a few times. The CDR3 bases are TGTGCCAGCAGCTACTACAGGGGGCCCCACTACGAGCAGTACTTC. The encoded protein is CASSYYRGPHYEQYF. The rearrangement joins TRBV7-9 to TRBJ2-7; 9 positions match TRBD1. Trimming took 4 bases from V and 3 from J; bases not matched to a gene: 7. The CDR3 is 15 residues long. The germline CDR1 and CDR2 sequences are SEHNR and FQNEAQ (reference sequence).

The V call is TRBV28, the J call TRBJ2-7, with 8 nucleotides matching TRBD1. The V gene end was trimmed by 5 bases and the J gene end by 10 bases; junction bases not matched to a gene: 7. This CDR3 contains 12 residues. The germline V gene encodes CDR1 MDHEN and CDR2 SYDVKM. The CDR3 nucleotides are TGTGCCAGCAGTCCCCGACAGGGGACTCAGTACGTC. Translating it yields CASSPRQGTQYV.

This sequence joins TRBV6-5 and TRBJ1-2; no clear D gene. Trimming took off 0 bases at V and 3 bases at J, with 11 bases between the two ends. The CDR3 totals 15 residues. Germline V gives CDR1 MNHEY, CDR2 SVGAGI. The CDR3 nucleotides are TGTGCCAGCAGTTACTCGATGTGGGTCGACTATGGCTACACCTTC. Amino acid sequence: CASSYSMWVDYGYTF.

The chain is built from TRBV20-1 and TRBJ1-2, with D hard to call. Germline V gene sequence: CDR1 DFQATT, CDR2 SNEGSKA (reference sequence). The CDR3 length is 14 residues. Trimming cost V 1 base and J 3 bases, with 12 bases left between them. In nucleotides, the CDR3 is TGCAGTGCTAGAGGTCGCCGTAAGGACTATGGCTACACCTTC. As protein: CSARGRRKDYGYTF.

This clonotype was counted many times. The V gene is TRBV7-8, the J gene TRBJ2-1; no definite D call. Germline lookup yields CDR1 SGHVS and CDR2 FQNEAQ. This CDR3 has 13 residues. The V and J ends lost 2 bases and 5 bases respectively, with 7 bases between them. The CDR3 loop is CASSLSFHNEQFF. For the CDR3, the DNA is TGTGCCAGCAGCTTAAGTTTCCACAATGAGCAGTTCTTC.

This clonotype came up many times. CDR3 region: CATSIEASRFTGELFF. The CDR3 DNA reads as TGTGCCACCTCAATTGAGGCTAGCAGGTTCACCGGGGAGCTGTTTTTT. The chain employs TRBV2 and TRBJ2-2; a possible D gene is TRBD2 (5 bases). Trimming cost V 10 bases and J 4 bases, with 22 bases left between them. The germline CDR1 and CDR2 sequences are SNHLY and FYNNEI. There are 16 residues in the CDR3.

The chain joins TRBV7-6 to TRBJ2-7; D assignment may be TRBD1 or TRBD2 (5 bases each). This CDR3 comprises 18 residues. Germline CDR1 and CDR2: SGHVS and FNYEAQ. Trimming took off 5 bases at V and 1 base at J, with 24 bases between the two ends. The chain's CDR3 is CASSPTPLSGTRSYEQYF. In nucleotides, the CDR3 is TGTGCCAGCAGCCCAACGCCGCTTTCCGGGACCCGTTCCTACGAGCAGTACTTC.